This record concerns one T cell receptor beta chain sequence. Its antigen is currently unknown. The record originates from a study of identical twins. Study-level results: Excess sharing between twins was weaker in beta out-of-frame sequences.

Germline V gene data show CDR1 as SGHTA and CDR2 as FQGNSA. The CDR3 has 15 amino acids. V lost 0 bases to trimming and J lost 2 bases, with 11 bases between them. TCRdb ran MiXCR on the 5' RACE reads and lists one entry per CDR3 protein. This sample carries a few hundred thousand distinct CDR3 sequences, about 8.5% of them seen once, and the ten largest clones take 3%. These records were also assigned to another study, of yellow fever vaccine responses in identical twins.

The sequenced material came from CD8+ T cells sorted from blood. The source of this sequence is a woman aged 18-29 years in good health. V gene TRBV7-2 combines with J gene TRBJ2-7; D ambiguous. As DNA, the CDR3 is TGTGCCAGCAGCTTAGCCTTTAGTGGGGCCTACGAGCAGTACTTC. This sequence encodes CASSLAFSGAYEQYF.